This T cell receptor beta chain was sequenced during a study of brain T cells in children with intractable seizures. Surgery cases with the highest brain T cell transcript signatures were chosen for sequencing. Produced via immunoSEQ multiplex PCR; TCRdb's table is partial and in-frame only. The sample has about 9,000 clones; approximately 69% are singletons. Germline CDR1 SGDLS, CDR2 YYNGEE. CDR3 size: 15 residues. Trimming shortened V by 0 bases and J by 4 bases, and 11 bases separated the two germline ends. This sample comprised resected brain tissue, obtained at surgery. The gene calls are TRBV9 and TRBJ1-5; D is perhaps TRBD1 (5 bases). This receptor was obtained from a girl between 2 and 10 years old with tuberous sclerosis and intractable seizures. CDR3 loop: CASSVGQGENQPQHF. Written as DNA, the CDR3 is TGTGCCAGCAGCGTAGGGCAGGGTGAAAATCAGCCCCAGCATTTT.